This T cell receptor beta chain is drawn from a study of regulatory T cells in long-lasting Graves disease (dated by TCRdb to the early 2020s). About the full investigation: Antithyroid drugs had been taken for less than 3 months by newly diagnosed Graves' disease patients. Persistent Graves' disease patients were compared with newly diagnosed Graves' disease patients by peripheral blood TCR sequencing and RNA sequencing. The study was conducted in China and was registered as a clinical trial. TCR sequencing covered some 13 persistent and around 20 newly diagnosed Graves' disease patients, some 33 samples in total.

The time point label on this specimen signifies: newly diagnosed GD, antithyroid drugs for less than 3 months. For both TCR sequencing and RNA sequencing, RNA was extracted from PBMCs in TRIzol. Graves' disease was diagnosed according to American Thyroid Association guidelines. Patients for the study were recruited at an endocrinology department in Xi'an, China. From each patient, 7.5 to 9.5 milliliters of peripheral blood was collected into an EDTA anticoagulant tube. Ficoll Paque Plus density gradient separation was used to isolate PBMCs, and no additional T cell sorting was done. RNA quality was checked with an Agilent 2100 Bioanalyzer and agarose gel, and concentration with a NanoDrop 2000. As for this clonotype: Its specific antigen is unknown. It has no much larger one-base neighbor in the sample; base qualities were not kept.

Libraries were prepared through multiplex PCR. The sequencer listed for this sample is Illumina HiSeq 4000. To build TCR beta libraries, CDR3 regions were amplified by Arm-PCR using iRepertoire HTBI primers. PCR products were gel purified before sequencing. The paper's processing steps were these. A total of 62 TRBV and 14 TRBJ segments were identified across samples and were used for gene usage analysis of CDR3 amino acid clonotypes. Filtered high-quality paired reads were merged into contigs using COPE and FqMerger. Contigs were aligned with BLAST to IMGT TRBV, TRBD and TRBJ reference genes, and CDR3 was defined per IMGT. Clonotypes above 0.1% frequency were classified as highly expanded clones. Shannon entropy was used to measure repertoire diversity, and the Gini coefficient was used to measure V-J evenness. Clonotypes shared by more than one individual were considered public. TCRdb cleaned the public reads at Q25 with fastp, built clones with MiXCR and kept in-frame beta chains. Rows merge per CDR3 protein into single entries with the most common DNA and genes. The V and J calls come from TCRdb's annotation, not from the publication. In all, the sample holds about 420,000 distinct CDR3 sequences, and about a sixth of those were seen once. The ten largest clones represent around a quarter of the sample.

The full study reports these points: Compared with newly diagnosed patients, persistent Graves' disease patients had lower TCR Shannon entropy and fewer highly expanded clones, which suggests clonal expansion. A larger number of public clonotypes was shared among persistent patients (under 3,000) than among newly diagnosed patients (roughly 930). Peripheral blood alone was examined, since thyroid tissue, which constituted the primary lesion, could not be accessed. Only the TCR beta chain was sequenced and analyzed. The small sample size was acknowledged by the authors as a limitation that may reduce accuracy.

The sample was also linked to a second study, of T cells in Graves' hyperthyroidism and ophthalmopathy. Reported in the second study: Stable Graves' hyperthyroidism was defined as no progression to ophthalmopathy during 18 months of follow-up. Hyperthyroidism patients were aged 18 to 65 years and newly diagnosed, with disease duration of less than 2 months. The study excluded patients with uncontrolled infections, other autoimmune diseases, pregnancy or lactation. Diagnoses were established on the basis of clinical symptoms, serum thyroxine and TRAb, thyroid ultrasound, and orbital computed tomography. The first round of RT-PCR for the TCR CDR3 was performed with the HTBI primer set and the Qiagen OneStep RT-PCR kit. Blood samples also contained most of the expanded thyroid clonotypes (frequency above 0.001), which suggests that blood repertoires may reflect thyroid immune responses. Ophthalmopathy was separated from stable hyperthyroidism by a 13 V-J signature model, with approximately 85% sensitivity and 81% to 83% specificity obtained in cross-validation and 80%/75% obtained in testing. During validation, the model predicted progression to ophthalmopathy a median of around six months ahead of onset, with around 71% sensitivity and about 72% specificity. To identify TCR V-J signatures that set the groups apart, the researchers used a discovery cohort of 100 patients, made up of under 50 with Graves' ophthalmopathy and some 58 with stable Graves' hyperthyroidism. Prospective prediction of ophthalmopathy was tested in an independent validation cohort consisting of fewer than 20 hyperthyroidism patients and 17 patients who later progressed to ophthalmopathy. The approximately 95 discovery patients were divided at random into training and test sets in a 7:3 ratio. The study also compared thyroid tissue and blood T-cell repertoires from a handful of Graves' hyperthyroidism patients. After sampling, hyperthyroidism patients received methimazole starting at 30 mg daily, and ophthalmopathy patients received high-dose intravenous methylprednisolone. Libraries were constructed in a second round of multiplex PCR, after which size selection and purification were performed. Sequencing of the libraries was done on an Illumina HiSeq2000 using paired-end 100 bp reads. SOAPnuke was used to process the raw data, with reads discarded if the reads contained adapters or uncalled bases, had a mean Phred below 15, or lacked an exact constant-primer or identifier match. COPE v1.2.5 was used to merge the high-quality paired reads, and each unique nucleotide sequence was defined as a clonotype. Clonotypes were aligned to IMGT TRBV, TRBD and TRBJ reference segments using MiTCR v1.1. The analysis was restricted to V-J combinations with a frequency above 0.0001, which together covered 99.2% of the repertoires. A TCS score was defined as the ratio between F50 (clonal expansion) and ExV (chaos), using BLOSUM62-based TCRdist between CDR3 peptides within each V-J. Welch's t-statistics and random forest reduced several hundred V-J features to 10 to 15, which were used in a naive Bayes classifier (R e1071). No statistical method was used to fix the sample size in advance, and group allocation was not hidden from the investigators. The paper reports TCR Vbeta CDR3 sequencing of more than 120 peripheral blood samples: 43 ophthalmopathy, under 85 hyperthyroidism and around 17 progressor patients.

This clonotype was sampled from a young woman with Graves disease. Donor details come from another sample of the same person, matched by shared clones. Sequenced here: peripheral blood mononuclear cells (PBMCs), sampled at new diagnosis, from a patient treated with antithyroid drugs.

The CDR3 here reads CASSSRLAGDPHHGTDTQYF. In nucleotides, the sequence is TGTGCCAGCAGTTCCCGACTAGCGGGAGATCCCCACCACGGCACAGATACGCAGTATTTT. This receptor chain uses TRBV27 and TRBJ2-3; 12 of the junction bases match TRBD2. The germline V end is reduced by 4 bases and the J end by 1 base; junction bases left unmatched: 15. CDR1 is given as MNHEY and CDR2 as SMNVEV, both from the germline V gene (reference sequence). Spanning cysteine to phenylalanine, the CDR3 consists of 20 amino acids. Just the 60-base CDR3 DNA is kept, in frame starting at base 1.